The source of this T cell receptor (beta chain) is a study of Ad26.COV2.S vaccination and SARS-CoV-2 variants. Background on the study: Into the muscle, Ad26.COV2.S was dosed once or twice, 56 days apart. Overall study findings and caveats: Substantial response breadth was reportedly seen for spike-specific CD8+ and CD4+ T cells after vaccination.

Concerning this clone itself: Its matching antigen is unknown.

Sample treatment: 15 to 20 received Ad26.COV2.S at low or high dose, single or two shots; 5 received placebo; per-sample allocation not given. Collection of the samples took place on day 63 after the first injection of vaccine or placebo. Profiled with immunoSEQ multiplex PCR; TCRdb holds only in-frame clones, not every one. The profile shows 350,000 to 400,000 clones, roughly 90% of them singletons. Between the trimmed V and J ends, which lost 6 bases and 6 bases, there was a span of 3 bases. The germline V gene has CDR1 MNHEY and CDR2 SVGAGI. The CDR3 has 10 amino acids. This TCR derives from a person aged 18-65 years who received the Ad26.COV2.S COVID-19 vaccine or a placebo. This chain links TRBV6-5 with TRBJ2-1; D is unclear. Source: peripheral blood, taken in a trial of Ad26.COV2.S vaccine versus placebo. CDR3 in DNA: TGTGCCAGCAGCGTCAATGAGCAGTTCTTC. It specifies CASSVNEQFF.